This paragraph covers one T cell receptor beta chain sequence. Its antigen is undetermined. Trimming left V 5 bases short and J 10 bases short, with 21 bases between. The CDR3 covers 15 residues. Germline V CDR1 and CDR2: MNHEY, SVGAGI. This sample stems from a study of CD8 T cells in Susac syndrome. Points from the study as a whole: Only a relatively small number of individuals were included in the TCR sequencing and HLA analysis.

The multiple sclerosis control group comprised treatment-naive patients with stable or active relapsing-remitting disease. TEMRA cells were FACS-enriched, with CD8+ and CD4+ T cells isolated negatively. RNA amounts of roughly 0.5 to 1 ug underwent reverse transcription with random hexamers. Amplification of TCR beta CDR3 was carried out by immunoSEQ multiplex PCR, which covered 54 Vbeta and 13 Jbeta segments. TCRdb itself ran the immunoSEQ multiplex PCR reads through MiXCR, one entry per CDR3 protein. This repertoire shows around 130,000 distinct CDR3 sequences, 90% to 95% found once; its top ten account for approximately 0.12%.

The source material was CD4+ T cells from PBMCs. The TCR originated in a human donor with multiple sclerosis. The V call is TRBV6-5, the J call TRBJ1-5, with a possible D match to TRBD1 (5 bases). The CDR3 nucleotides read TGTGCCAGCAGTAACCTGACAGAGCCAAATTTTCCCCAGCATTTT. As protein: CASSNLTEPNFPQHF.